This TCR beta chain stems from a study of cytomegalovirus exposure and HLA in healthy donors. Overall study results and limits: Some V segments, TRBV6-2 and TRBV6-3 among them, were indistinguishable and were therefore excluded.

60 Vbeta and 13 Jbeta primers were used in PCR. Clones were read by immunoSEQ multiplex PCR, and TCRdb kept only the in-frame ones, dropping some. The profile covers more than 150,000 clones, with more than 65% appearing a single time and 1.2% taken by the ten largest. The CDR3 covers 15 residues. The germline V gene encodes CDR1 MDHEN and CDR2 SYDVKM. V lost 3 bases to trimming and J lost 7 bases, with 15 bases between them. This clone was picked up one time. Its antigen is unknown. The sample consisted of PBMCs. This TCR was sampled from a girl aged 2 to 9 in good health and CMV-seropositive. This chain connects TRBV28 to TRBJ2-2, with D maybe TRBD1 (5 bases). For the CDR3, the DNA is TGTGCCAGCAGTTTGCCAGGGAAGAGGTTCGGGGAGCTGTTTTTT. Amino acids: CASSLPGKRFGELFF.